These T cell receptor beta chains were read from a single sample in a study of T cell responses to AZD1222 COVID-19 vaccine. Only in-frame clones appear in the TCRdb table, and some are missing; sequencing was by immunoSEQ multiplex PCR. Found here are some 150,000 clones, approximately 89% of them singletons; the top ten hold around 5%. The specimen comprised peripheral blood, sampled on day 0 of AZD1222 vaccination. These receptors all come from an adult in good health. The CDR3 runs from the conserved cysteine through the conserved F or W. The D gene is left open where the match is weak. Some rows have no size entry. The others give once, few or many, or a class for an expanded clone.

J,D,length,V,size,CDR3,DNA
TRBJ2-7,TRBD1,14,TRBV5-1,-,CASSSGTGQYEQYF,TGCGCCAGCAGCTCCGGGACAGGGCAATACGAGCAGTACTTC
TRBJ1-6,TRBD1,15,TRBV6-5,-,CASSYSGTANSPLHF,TGTGCCAGCAGTTACTCGGGGACAGCCAATTCACCCCTCCACTTT
TRBJ2-1,TRBD2,14,TRBV28,-,CASRGLAAYNEQFF,TGTGCCAGCAGAGGGCTAGCGGCTTACAATGAGCAGTTCTTC
TRBJ1-1,-,15,TRBV28,-,CASSFPGTGNTEAFF,TGTGCCAGCAGTTTCCCCGGGACGGGGAACACTGAAGCTTTCTTT
TRBJ2-7,-,14,TRBV6-2/TRBV6-3,-,CASSSSPGRHEQYF,TGTGCCAGCAGTTCCTCCCCAGGTAGGCACGAGCAGTACTTC
TRBJ1-1,TRBD1,14,TRBV27,once,CASSRGQGRTEAFF,TGTGCCAGCAGTCGGGGACAGGGGAGAACTGAAGCTTTCTTT
TRBJ2-2,-,16,TRBV28,-,CASSNPATVNTGELFF,TGTGCCAGCAGTAATCCGGCCACAGTGAACACCGGGGAGCTGTTTTTT
TRBJ1-3,-,15,TRBV3-1/TRBV3-2,-,CASSQPGGSGNTIYF,TGTGCCAGCAGCCAACCAGGTGGATCTGGAAACACCATATATTTT
TRBJ2-7,-,15,TRBV6-4,-,CASSVMAGSSYEQYF,TGTGCCAGCAGTGTTATGGCGGGAAGCTCCTACGAGCAGTACTTC
TRBJ1-2,-,12,TRBV6-5,-,CASSYRGDGYTF,TGTGCCAGCAGTTACAGAGGGGATGGCTACACCTTC
TRBJ2-2,-,13,TRBV25-1,-,CASSERNTGELFF,TGTGCCAGCAGTGAGCGGAACACCGGGGAGCTGTTTTTT
TRBJ1-2,-,12,TRBV7-2,-,CASRFRTDGYTF,TGTGCCAGCAGATTCAGGACGGATGGCTACACCTTC
TRBJ2-7,TRBD2,19,TRBV4-3,-,CASSQDWTSGIGPNYEQYF,TGCGCCAGCAGCCAAGATTGGACTAGCGGGATTGGGCCAAACTACGAGCAGTACTTC
TRBJ1-2,TRBD1,17,TRBV5-4,-,CASSLFGTGGRNYGYTF,TGTGCCAGCAGCCTTTTTGGAACAGGGGGCAGGAACTATGGCTACACCTTC
TRBJ2-3,-,11,TRBV9,-,CASANTDTQYF,TGTGCCAGTGCGAACACAGATACGCAGTATTTT
TRBJ1-1,TRBD1,14,TRBV25-1,-,CASSEQQGVTEAFF,TGTGCCAGCAGTGAACAACAGGGGGTCACTGAAGCTTTCTTT